This passage covers 18 T cell receptor beta chains from one sample sequenced in a study of cytomegalovirus exposure and HLA in healthy donors (dated by TCRdb to about 2017). Library generation was performed with the immunoSEQ multiplex PCR assay. Held by TCRdb, this immuneACCESS table contains in-frame sequences only and omits some clones. Under half of the omission traces to an unresolved V gene where checked; the cause of the rest is unknown. This sample comprises about 120,000 clones, roughly 90% of them detected only once. The ten most abundant clones make up more than 1.5% of the sample. Sequencing was done on a sample of PBMCs. The receptors shown here come from a woman aged 18-35 years in good health and CMV-seronegative.

The chain couples TRBV4-1 to TRBJ2-7; a possible D gene is TRBD1 (5 bases). Trimming pared 0 bases from V and 5 bases from J, leaving 11 bases between. This CDR3 is 14 amino acids long. Germline assignment: CDR1 MGHRA and CDR2 YSYEKL. The DNA of the CDR3 is TGCGCCAGCAGCCAAGAAAAGGTACAGGACGAGCAGTACTTC. Translating gives CASSQEKVQDEQYF.

The genes are TRBV5-1 and TRBJ2-7; 13 bases align to TRBD2. With 0 bases clipped from V and 5 bases from J, the junction kept 5 bases outside the gene matches. CDR1 and CDR2 from the germline V gene are SGHRS and YFSETQ. The length of the CDR3 is 16 residues. The CDR3 loop is CASSLGTSGRSHEQYF. The CDR3 DNA reads as TGCGCCAGCAGCTTGGGGACTAGCGGGAGAAGCCACGAGCAGTACTTC.

The rearrangement uses TRBV28 and TRBJ2-1; D might be TRBD1 (7 bases). Germline V gives CDR1 MDHEN, CDR2 SYDVKM. The CDR3 totals 14 residues. The germline V and J ends were trimmed by 7 bases and 6 bases, with 16 bases remaining between them. CDR3 nucleotides: TGTGCCAGCACCGACCGGCAGGGGGGCAATGAGCAGTTCTTC. Its translation: CASTDRQGGNEQFF.

The V gene is TRBV30, the J gene TRBJ1-2; 7 bases line up with TRBD1. CDR3 length equals 13 residues. Germline V gene sequence: CDR1 GTSNPN, CDR2 SVGIG (reference sequence). Losses at the gene ends were 8 bases for V and 3 bases for J; bases not matched to a gene: 9. Here the CDR3 reads CAASQGYYYGYTF. The CDR3 DNA is TGTGCCGCCTCACAGGGGTACTACTATGGCTACACCTTC. The entire variable domain, with the rest obtained from reference TRBV30 and TRBJ1-2, is as follows: SQTIHQWPATLVQPVGSPLSLECTVEGTSNPNLYWYRQAAGRGLQLLFYSVGIGQISSEVPQNLSASRPQDRQFILSSKKLLLSDSGFYLCAASQGYYYGYTFGSGTRLTVV.

The rearrangement uses TRBV7-8 and TRBJ2-7; D perhaps matches TRBD1 (5 bases). Trimming took 1 base from V and 2 from J, leaving 6 bases between them. CDR1 and CDR2 (germline): SGHVS, FQNEAQ. This CDR3 comprises 13 residues. The CDR3 sequence: CASSLGQPYEQYF. The DNA for the CDR3 is TGTGCCAGCAGCTTAGGACAGCCCTACGAGCAGTACTTC.

The chain has TRBV6-6 and TRBJ2-2, with 11 bases identical to TRBD2. Germline CDR1 MNHNY, CDR2 SVGAGI (reference sequence). CDR3 length: 15 residues. After removal of 6 bases from V and 3 bases from J, the junction contained 3 bases not matched to a gene. CDR3 amino acids: CASRPGLADTGELFF. In nucleotides, the CDR3 is TGTGCCAGCAGACCGGGACTAGCGGACACCGGGGAGCTGTTTTTT.

This clone was observed a few times. The V gene is TRBV28, the J gene TRBJ2-7; tentative D call: TRBD1 (6 bases). Deletions cut 2 bases from V and 3 bases from J, with 11 bases between. The CDR3 length is 14 residues. Germline values: CDR1 MDHEN, CDR2 SYDVKM. CDR3 nucleotides: TGTGCCAGCAGTTTAATCGGACAGAGCTACGAGCAGTACTTC. It codes for CASSLIGQSYEQYF.

This clone was seen a few times. This rearrangement joins TRBV2 to TRBJ2-5; the D is unclear. The V gene's germline CDR1 is SNHLY and CDR2 FYNNEI. The CDR3 contains 12 residues. V was shortened by 4 bases and J by 4 bases, with 7 bases between the two germline ends. CDR3 in amino acids: CASSGRGETQYF. The CDR3 DNA sequence: TGTGCCAGCAGTGGGAGAGGAGAGACCCAGTACTTC. Supplemented by reference TRBV2 and TRBJ2-5, the full variable domain reads EPEVTQTPSHQVTQMGQEVILRCVPISNHLYFYWYRQILGQKVEFLVSFYNNEISEKSEIFDDQFSVERPDGSNFTLKIRSTKLEDSAMYFCASSGRGETQYFGPGTRLLVL.

The gene calls are TRBV30 and TRBJ2-7; TRBD2 aligns across 8 bases. The trim removed 8 bases at V and 3 bases at J, leaving 12 bases unmatched. The germline gives CDR1 GTSNPN, CDR2 SVGIG (reference sequence). CDR3 length: 14 residues. CDR3 protein: CARGVTAGDYEQYF. In nucleotides, the CDR3 is TGTGCCCGGGGGGTTACAGCGGGAGACTACGAGCAGTACTTC.

The CDR3 here is CASSIGQGWAQPQHF. For the CDR3, the DNA is TGTGCCAGTAGTATCGGACAGGGGTGGGCACAGCCCCAGCATTTT. J is TRBJ1-5 and V is TRBV19; TRBD1 aligns across 9 bases. The germline CDR1 and CDR2 sequences are LNHDA and SQIVND (reference sequence). Trimming removed 3 bases from V and 7 bases from J; junction bases left unmatched: 7. The CDR3 is made up of 15 amino acids.

V and J are TRBV5-1 and TRBJ2-1; D is uncertain. From germline, CDR1 is SGHRS and CDR2 YFSETQ. Trimming removed 2 bases from V and 9 bases from J, with 9 bases in between. This CDR3 spans 12 amino acids. The CDR3 region has the DNA TGCGCCAGCAGCTTAACGGTGCGTGAGCAGTTCTTC. The encoded protein is CASSLTVREQFF.

The V call is TRBV7-2, the J call TRBJ1-5; D gene unclear. Trimming left V 1 base short and J 1 base short, with 14 bases between. CDR3 length equals 17 residues. Germline V CDR1 and CDR2: SGHTA, FQGNSA. CDR3 DNA sequence: TGTGCCAGCAGCTTAGATGCCGTTGGGCTAAGCAATCAGCCCCAGCATTTT. Amino acid sequence: CASSLDAVGLSNQPQHF. Supplemented by reference TRBV7-2 and TRBJ1-5, the full variable domain reads GAGVSQSPSNKVTEKGKDVELRCDPISGHTALYWYRQSLGQGLEFLIYFQGNSAPDKSGLPSDRFSAERTGGSVSTLTIQRTQQEDSAVYLCASSLDAVGLSNQPQHFGDGTRLSIL.

The count of this clone is one. J is TRBJ2-7 and V is TRBV4-1, with D unclear. The CDR3 loop spans 11 amino acids. V lost 5 bases to trimming and J lost 3 bases, with 5 bases between them. CDR1 and CDR2 (germline): MGHRA, YSYEKL. CDR3: CASSSNYEQYF. Written as DNA, the CDR3 is TGCGCCAGCAGCTCTAACTACGAGCAGTACTTC.

This chain links TRBV19 with TRBJ1-2, with 8 bases matching TRBD1. Germline V gene sequence: CDR1 LNHDA, CDR2 SQIVND (reference sequence). The CDR3 length is 14 residues. After removal of 3 bases from V and 3 bases from J, the junction contained 3 bases not matched to a gene. CDR3 in amino acids: CASSMQGAYYGYTF. CDR3 bases: TGTGCCAGTAGTATGCAGGGGGCCTACTATGGCTACACCTTC.

A note on this clone: One end of the junction fails to match germline, which may point to a read error. Within the sample, other DNA sequences also encode this same CDR3. V is TRBV2 and J is TRBJ1-5; D is uncertain. The V gene's germline CDR1 is SNHLY and CDR2 FYNNEI. The CDR3 covers 14 residues. Here the CDR3 DNA reads TGTGCCACGACCGGGGTAGAAAGCAATCAACCCCAGCATTTT. Amino acid sequence: CATTGVESNQPQHF.

The chain joins TRBV6-6 to TRBJ1-2, with a tentative D call TRBD1 (5 bases). The germline V and J ends were trimmed by 5 bases and 8 bases, with 18 bases remaining between them. This CDR3 region has 14 residues. Germline CDR1 is MNHNY and CDR2 is SVGAGI (reference sequence). This CDR3 is CASSAFGGVGGYTF. Written as DNA, the CDR3 is TGTGCCAGCAGTGCCTTCGGGGGAGTCGGGGGCTACACCTTC.

The V call is TRBV5-1, the J call TRBJ2-7; D possibly corresponds to TRBD1 (6 bases). From germline, CDR1 is SGHRS and CDR2 YFSETQ. The CDR3 length is 13 residues. Trimming took off 3 bases at V and 0 bases at J, with 7 bases between the two ends. CDR3 bases: TGCGCCAGCAGCTCGACAGGCTCCTACGAGCAGTACTTC. Translation: CASSSTGSYEQYF.

The chain employs TRBV18 and TRBJ2-7; 7 nucleotides line up with TRBD1. The CDR3 is made up of 16 amino acids. The V and J ends lost 6 bases and 0 bases, in that order; junction bases with no gene match: 11. Germline V gene data show CDR1 as KGHSH and CDR2 as LQKENI. The CDR3 loop is CASSLRTGSFSYEQYF. As DNA, the CDR3 is TGTGCCAGCTCTCTCCGGACAGGCTCTTTCTCCTACGAGCAGTACTTC.